The source of this TCR beta chain is a study of shared clonotypes between healthy human individuals. Study-level results: Blood alone was sampled, and tissue repertoires likely differ.

CDR1 is SGHVS, CDR2 FNYEAQ, per germline. The V segment lost 5 bases and the J segment 3 bases; nucleotides outside the gene matches: 6. The CDR3 covers 16 residues. Several immunoSEQ 96-well plates shared each subset's DNA, each plate a replicate. With ten immunoSEQ deep assay plates, unsorted PBMC DNA underwent sequencing. The repertoire was sequenced with immunoSEQ multiplex PCR; TCRdb's copy has only in-frame clones and lacks some. The sample yields about 470,000 clones, more than 75% seen once. Notes on this clone: The target antigen is unknown.

The sample comprised PBMCs. The receptor comes from a woman aged 40 to 50 in good health. Some clones in this sample may be carry-over from other donors' samples. This rearrangement joins TRBV7-6 to TRBJ2-2, with TRBD2 identical over 10 bases. CDR3 sequence: CASSPLAGGYTGELFF. The CDR3 DNA is TGTGCCAGCAGCCCCTTAGCGGGAGGTTACACCGGGGAGCTGTTTTTT.